Each of the 23 T cell receptor beta chains below was sequenced from the same sample in a study of blood T cells in healthy people across ages. Primed by a sample-barcoded 5' primer and a J-beta primer mix, a second PCR proceeded for about 6 to 11 cycles. A single record per CDR3 protein comes from TCRdb applying MiXCR to the 5' RACE reads. This sample has 800,000 or so distinct CDR3 sequences, with around two thirds found just once. The sequencing input was blood. These receptors originate from a man aged 25 to 40 in good health.

This chain uses TRBV12-3 or TRBV12-4 with TRBJ2-6, with D maybe TRBD1 (6 bases). The germline V and J ends were trimmed by 5 bases and 6 bases, with 20 bases remaining between them. The CDR3 totals 17 residues. The CDR3 protein is CASSPDRTLGKANVLTF. In DNA, the CDR3 is TGTGCCAGCAGTCCTGACAGGACCCTGGGTAAGGCCAACGTCCTGACTTTC.

This clonotype was counted a few times. The chain links TRBV5-1 to TRBJ2-1; 9 bases are shared with TRBD2. The germline CDR1 and CDR2 sequences are SGHRS and YFSETQ. Germline trimming cut 0 bases from V and 4 bases from J; bases unmatched to any gene: 5. This CDR3 region has 16 residues. The CDR3 region has the DNA TGCGCCAGCAGCTTGGTTCCCACTAGCGGGTACAATGAGCAGTTCTTC. Amino acids: CASSLVPTSGYNEQFF.

This chain connects TRBV27 to TRBJ2-7; weak D call: TRBD1 (6 bases). CDR3 length: 14 residues. Germline V lookup: CDR1 MNHEY, CDR2 SMNVEV (reference sequence). Deletions cut 3 bases from V and 5 bases from J, with 14 bases between. This CDR3 reads CASSFVTGIHEQYF. CDR3 bases: TGTGCCAGCAGTTTTGTTACAGGGATCCACGAGCAGTACTTC.

The gene calls are TRBV10-3 and TRBJ2-5; 11 bases are a match to TRBD1. Germline V lookup: CDR1 ENHRY, CDR2 SYGVKD. The CDR3 is 14 residues long. The V segment lost 2 bases and the J segment 6 bases; nucleotides outside the gene matches: 2. CDR3 sequence: CAISEGQGAKTQYF. The CDR3 DNA sequence: TGTGCCATCAGTGAGGGACAGGGGGCTAAGACCCAGTACTTC.

This sequence joins TRBV5-1 and TRBJ1-1; D gene unclear. The CDR3 is 15 residues long. Trimming shortened V by 4 bases and J by 4 bases, and 17 bases separated the two germline ends. Germline V gene data show CDR1 as SGHRS and CDR2 as YFSETQ. The CDR3: CASSPQTTRRTEAFF. CDR3 nucleotide sequence: TGCGCCAGCAGCCCCCAGACGACAAGACGCACTGAAGCTTTCTTT. The full variable domain, with the rest looked up from reference TRBV5-1 and TRBJ1-1, is KAGVTQTPRYLIKTRGQQVTLSCSPISGHRSVSWYQQTPGQGLQFLFEYFSETQRNKGNFPGRFSGRQFSNSRSEMNVSTLELGDSALYLCASSPQTTRRTEAFFGQGTRLTVV.

The chain uses TRBV30 and TRBJ1-2, with a possible D match to TRBD1 (5 bases). CDR3 length equals 13 residues. Trimming removed 2 bases at V and 7 bases at J, with 14 bases between. Germline assignment: CDR1 GTSNPN and CDR2 SVGIG (reference sequence). The CDR3 coding sequence is TGTGCCTGGAGTTGGGTGGACATCCCTGGCTACACCTTC. This gives the protein CAWSWVDIPGYTF.

The genes are TRBV20-1 and TRBJ2-5; the match to TRBD2 covers 7 bases. The CDR3 loop spans 13 amino acids. J gave up 5 bases and V 3 bases, and 6 bases lay outside the gene matches. Looked up from germline, CDR1 is DFQATT and CDR2 is SNEGSKA (reference sequence). The CDR3 region is CSARSLAAETQYF. In nucleotides, the CDR3 is TGCAGTGCTAGGAGCCTAGCGGCCGAGACCCAGTACTTC.

The genes are TRBV11-1 and TRBJ2-5; D not certain. Trimming stripped 4 bases from V and 2 bases from J, with 11 bases between. This CDR3 region has 14 residues. Germline CDR1 SGHAT, CDR2 FQDESV (reference sequence). This chain's CDR3 is CASSSGRQQETQYF. The CDR3 DNA reads as TGTGCCAGCAGCTCTGGCAGGCAACAAGAGACCCAGTACTTC.

The chain couples TRBV3-1 to TRBJ2-1; D uncertain. This CDR3 region has 14 residues. CDR1 LGHDT and CDR2 YNNKEL come from the germline V gene (reference sequence). V dropped 3 bases and J dropped 8 bases, with 14 bases sitting between them. The CDR3 DNA sequence: TGTGCCAGCAGCCACCCTTGGCTCCCCTATGAGCAGTTCTTC. Amino acid sequence: CASSHPWLPYEQFF.

This clonotype has just a few counts. Relative to the germline gene, one junction end is altered; a read error may explain this. The J gene is TRBJ1-6, the V gene TRBV5-1, with a weak D call TRBD1 (5 bases). This CDR3 has 14 residues. Germline CDR1 and CDR2: SGHRS and YFSETQ. CDR3 nucleotides: TGTGCCAGCAGCTTGGAAGGGGCTAATTCACCCCTCCACTTT. Its translation: CASSLEGANSPLHF.

The table lists this clonotype with a count of one. V and J are TRBV18 and TRBJ2-7; 8 positions match TRBD2. The J call is in doubt because the DNA end fits TRBJ2-5 better. CDR3 length: 16 residues. Germline CDR1 KGHSH, CDR2 LQKENI. The CDR3 loop is CASSQRGPSSGETQYF. CDR3 coding DNA: TGTGCCAGCTCACAGCGGGGGCCGAGTTCGGGAGAGACCCAGTACTTC.

This clonotype has a count of ten or more. The V and J genes are TRBV5-1 and TRBJ2-3; 8 nucleotides line up with TRBD1. The V and J ends lost 1 base and 0 bases, in that order; junction bases with no gene match: 4. Per germline, CDR1 SGHRS and CDR2 YFSETQ. The CDR3 extends over 16 amino acids. Written as DNA, the CDR3 is TGCGCCAGCAGCTTGAGGGGACAGGATAGCACAGATACGCAGTATTTT. Amino acids: CASSLRGQDSTDTQYF. The full variable domain, completed using reference TRBV5-1 and TRBJ2-3, is KAGVTQTPRYLIKTRGQQVTLSCSPISGHRSVSWYQQTPGQGLQFLFEYFSETQRNKGNFPGRFSGRQFSNSRSEMNVSTLELGDSALYLCASSLRGQDSTDTQYFGPGTRLTVL.

The V call is TRBV12-3 or TRBV12-4, the J call TRBJ1-1; D is perhaps TRBD1 (5 bases). The CDR3 covers 15 residues. Trimming stripped 5 bases from V and 1 base from J, with 14 bases between. The CDR3 protein is CASSRDSPGNTEAFF. DNA of the CDR3: TGTGCCAGCAGTAGGGACTCCCCGGGGAACACTGAAGCTTTCTTT.

About this clonotype itself: Mismatch with germline at one junction end may stem from a read error. The J gene is TRBJ2-1, the V gene TRBV29-1, with 7 bases lining up with TRBD1. Germline values: CDR1 SQVTM, CDR2 ANQGSEA. CDR3 length equals 15 residues. The CDR3 sequence is CSVAPRQGSYNGQFF. DNA for the CDR3: TGCAGCGTAGCGCCCCGACAGGGCTCCTACAATGGGCAGTTCTTC.

The chain carries TRBV7-2 and TRBJ2-1, with D maybe TRBD1 (6 bases). CDR1 SGHTA and CDR2 FQGNSA come from the germline V gene. CDR3 length: 16 amino acids. Between the trimmed V and J ends, which lost 3 bases and 8 bases, there was a span of 20 bases. The CDR3 reads CASSFTQGLFGDEQFF. The CDR3 coding sequence is TGTGCCAGCAGCTTTACACAGGGCTTATTCGGGGATGAGCAGTTCTTC.

J is TRBJ1-1 and V is TRBV28, with TRBD1 matching over 8 bases. The CDR3 has 15 residues. The V gene end was trimmed by 6 bases and the J gene end by 4 bases; junction bases not matched to a gene: 10. Germline V lookup: CDR1 MDHEN, CDR2 SYDVKM. The CDR3 here is CASSPYETGGTEAFF. The CDR3 nucleotides are TGTGCCAGCAGCCCCTACGAAACAGGGGGCACTGAAGCTTTCTTT.

The CDR3 loop is CASSLGFEQETQYF. CDR3 sequence (DNA): TGTGCCAGCAGCTTAGGGTTCGAGCAAGAGACCCAGTACTTC. The gene calls are TRBV13 and TRBJ2-5, with unresolved D. The germline V and J ends were trimmed by 0 bases and 2 bases, with 7 bases remaining between them. Germline values: CDR1 PRHDT, CDR2 FYEKMQ (reference sequence). The CDR3 consists of 14 residues.

For the CDR3, the DNA is TGCGCCAGCAGCCGAGATACGGCAGGGAGATTGGGGCAAGAGACCCAGTACTTC. This encodes CASSRDTAGRLGQETQYF. The rearrangement uses TRBV4-3 and TRBJ2-4; D is possibly TRBD1 or TRBD2 (5 bases each). The tail of the sequence fits TRBJ2-5 better, so the J call may be wrong. Germline assignment: CDR1 LGHNA and CDR2 YSLEER. CDR3 size: 18 residues.

The gene calls are TRBV20-1 and TRBJ1-2; D is unclear. CDR1 is DFQATT and CDR2 is SNEGSKA in the germline V gene (reference sequence). The ends were cut back, 5 bases at V and 8 bases at J, with 18 bases in the middle. The CDR3 covers 13 residues. CDR3 sequence reads: CSADLDLRYGYTF. CDR3 in DNA: TGCAGTGCTGATTTAGACCTAAGATACGGCTACACCTTC.

The chain combines TRBV27 with TRBJ2-5; 9 bases fit TRBD1. The CDR3 loop spans 15 amino acids. V was clipped by 5 bases and J by 5 bases; unmatched bases: 9. Germline V CDR1 and CDR2: MNHEY, SMNVEV (reference sequence). The CDR3 protein is CASSLDTGGVETQYF. The CDR3 coding sequence is TGTGCCAGCAGTCTCGATACAGGGGGCGTGGAGACCCAGTACTTC.

In its sample, this clonotype was seen a few times. The chain has TRBV10-3 and TRBJ2-5; 7 bases map to TRBD2. V lost 0 bases, J lost 3 bases, and 10 bases stayed unmatched. There are 17 residues in the CDR3. Per the germline V gene, CDR1 is ENHRY and CDR2 is SYGVKD. CDR3 residues: CAISESVRLANKETQYF. Written as DNA, the CDR3 is TGTGCCATCAGTGAGTCCGTTCGACTAGCAAACAAAGAGACCCAGTACTTC.

Turning to this clonotype: The germline gene is not matched at one end of the junction; a read error may be the cause. The rearrangement uses TRBV3-1 and TRBJ1-6, with TRBD1 matching 7 bases. The germline V gene encodes CDR1 LGHDT and CDR2 YNNKEL (reference sequence). The CDR3 is 14 amino acids. The CDR3 DNA reads TGTGCCAGCAGCCAGACAGGGATCAATTCACCCTTCCACTTT. Translated: CASSQTGINSPFHF.

The chain is built from TRBV27 and TRBJ2-5, with a weak D call TRBD1 (5 bases). The CDR3 extends over 13 amino acids. Germline CDR1 MNHEY, CDR2 SMNVEV (reference sequence). Trimming cost V 3 bases and J 7 bases, with 12 bases left between them. CDR3 nucleotide sequence: TGTGCCAGCAGTTTGTGGGGCCCAGGGACCCAGTACTTC. Translation gives CASSLWGPGTQYF.